One and the same sample provided the 8 T cell receptor beta chains below, sequenced in a study of blood T cell repertoires in COVID-19. The repertoire was sequenced with immunoSEQ multiplex PCR; TCRdb's copy has only in-frame clones and lacks some. In the table there are over 110,000 clones, about three quarters of which are singletons. Sequencing was carried out using peripheral blood. The receptors originated from an elderly man with acute or convalescent COVID-19.

V gene TRBV2 combines with J gene TRBJ1-6, with D unclear. This CDR3 spans 12 amino acids. Looked up from germline, CDR1 is SNHLY and CDR2 is FYNNEI. The germline V and J ends were trimmed by 5 bases and 8 bases, with 7 bases remaining between them. CDR3 residues: CASSPLYSPLHF. The CDR3 region has the DNA TGTGCCAGCAGTCCCCTATATTCACCCCTCCACTTT.

This chain joins TRBV6-5 and TRBJ2-7, with 7 bases matching TRBD1. The CDR3 extends over 15 amino acids. Germline V gives CDR1 MNHEY, CDR2 SVGAGI. With 7 bases clipped from V and 2 bases from J, the junction kept 11 bases outside the gene matches. This CDR3 is CASTPAPGQTYEQYF. In DNA, the CDR3 is TGTGCCAGCACCCCAGCTCCGGGACAGACCTACGAGCAGTACTTC.

Ten or more counts support this clone. V gene TRBV2 combines with J gene TRBJ2-7, with 9 bases identical to TRBD1. This CDR3 is built from 12 residues. The germline V gene encodes CDR1 SNHLY and CDR2 FYNNEI. After removal of 10 bases from V and 5 bases from J, the junction contained 6 bases not matched to a gene. The CDR3 loop reads CATIGTGNEQYF. CDR3 DNA: TGTGCCACCATAGGGACAGGGAACGAGCAGTACTTC.

CDR3 region: CASSEPGQETQYF. In DNA, the CDR3 is TGTGCCAGCAGTGAGCCGGGTCAAGAGACCCAGTACTTC. The genes are TRBV6-1 and TRBJ2-5; D gene unclear. The CDR3 is 13 residues long. V gave up 3 bases and J gave up 2 bases, with 7 bases separating them. CDR1 MNHNS and CDR2 SASEGT come from the germline V gene.

This clone was detected only once. The gene calls are TRBV5-6 and TRBJ2-7, with D possibly matching TRBD1 (6 bases). V lost 1 base, J lost 5 bases, and 16 bases lay in between. From germline, CDR1 is SGHDT and CDR2 YYEEEE. There are 15 residues in the CDR3. The CDR3: CASSLRRRGSHEQYF. The CDR3 bases are TGTGCCAGCAGCTTGAGGCGTAGGGGGAGCCACGAGCAGTACTTC.

This clone was seen a single time. The chain couples TRBV4-2 to TRBJ2-3; 9 nucleotides line up with TRBD2. Germline CDR1 LGHNA, CDR2 YNFKEQ. The CDR3 runs 17 residues. After removal of 4 bases from V and 6 bases from J, the junction contained 14 bases not matched to a gene. The CDR3: CASSPLRGGRLGDTQYF. The CDR3, as DNA: TGTGCCAGCAGCCCTCTGCGGGGGGGGCGGTTAGGGGATACGCAGTATTTT.

This clone was detected only a few times. The V call is TRBV19, the J call TRBJ2-1; 10 bases align to TRBD2. The CDR3 sequence is 16 residues long. Trimming cost V 6 bases and J 3 bases; bases outside gene matches: 8. Germline V CDR1 and CDR2: LNHDA, SQIVND (reference sequence). The CDR3: CASRSDLAGDYNEQFF. CDR3 sequence (DNA): TGTGCCAGTAGGTCCGATCTAGCGGGGGACTACAATGAGCAGTTCTTC.

The V and J genes are TRBV4-3 and TRBJ2-1; 8 bases map to TRBD2. This CDR3 spans 17 amino acids. Germline trimming cut 1 base from V and 0 bases from J; bases unmatched to any gene: 5. Per the germline V gene, CDR1 is LGHNA and CDR2 is YSLEER. Here the CDR3 reads CASSQGLRGGSYNEQFF. CDR3 nucleotide sequence: TGCGCCAGCAGCCAAGGCCTCCGGGGGGGCTCCTACAATGAGCAGTTCTTC.